This is a list of T cell receptor beta chains from one sample in a study of T cell repertoires in cytomegalovirus infection. Each CDR3 protein gets one entry after TCRdb re-called the reads with MiXCR. Found here are roughly 730,000 distinct CDR3 sequences, roughly 30% of them singletons; the top ten hold 15% to 20%. No cognate antigen is known for these TCRs. The source was cultured PBMCs, collected from culture after CMV antigen stimulation. These receptors originate from a human donor in good health (CMV status not recorded). Some clones in this sample may be carry-over from other donors' samples. Both conserved end residues are part of each CDR3. The order of the fields is J gene, clone size, V gene, D gene, CDR3 protein, CDR3 DNA. D genes are given only for firm matches. The listing skips clone size in some rows; elsewhere it reads once, few, many or a size class.

>TRBJ2-5|.|TRBV25-1|TRBD1
CASTPGGMETQYF
TGTGCCAGTACCCCAGGGGGCATGGAGACCCAGTACTTC
>TRBJ2-1|few|TRBV6-2/TRBV6-3|TRBD2
CASGSAGGRNEQFF
TGTGCCAGCGGCTCGGCGGGAGGGCGCAATGAGCAGTTCTTC
>TRBJ2-7|many|TRBV7-2|.
CASSLLNSYEQYF
TGTGCCAGCAGCTTACTCAACTCCTACGAGCAGTACTTC
>TRBJ2-1|few|TRBV7-8|TRBD2
CASSFTLAGGDNEQFF
TGTGCCAGCAGCTTCACCTTAGCGGGGGGGGACAATGAGCAGTTCTTC
>TRBJ2-5|.|TRBV2|.
CASGFRAETQYF
TGTGCCAGCGGCTTCAGGGCTGAGACCCAGTACTTC
>TRBJ1-1|.|TRBV6-5|TRBD1
CASSSWDRGGTEAFF
TGTGCCAGCAGCTCATGGGACAGGGGGGGAACTGAAGCTTTCTTT
>TRBJ1-1|many|TRBV7-2|TRBD1
CASSTTGTGRTEAFF
TGTGCCAGCAGCACTACCGGGACAGGGAGGACTGAAGCTTTCTTT
>TRBJ2-3|.|TRBV5-1|.
CASSLAVYQGGADTQYF
TGCGCCAGCAGCTTGGCCGTCTACCAGGGGGGCGCAGATACGCAGTATTTT
>TRBJ2-7|.|TRBV5-3|.
CASRLGWQTYEQYF
TGTGCCAGCAGACTGGGGTGGCAGACCTACGAGCAGTACTTC
>TRBJ2-7|.|TRBV7-2|TRBD2
CASKTSGSSYEQYF
TGTGCCAGCAAGACTAGCGGGAGCTCCTACGAGCAGTACTTC
>TRBJ2-3|.|TRBV12-3/TRBV12-4|TRBD1
CASSFRDRGLDTQYF
TGTGCCAGCAGTTTCCGGGACAGGGGGTTGGATACGCAGTATTTT
>TRBJ2-5|.|TRBV7-8|TRBD2
CASSLQGLAEETQYF
TGTGCCAGCAGCTTACAGGGACTAGCGGAAGAGACCCAGTACTTC
>TRBJ2-7|.|TRBV2|.
CASSEALWTMGAEQYF
TGTGCCAGCAGTGAAGCGCTTTGGACCATGGGGGCCGAGCAGTACTTC
>TRBJ2-3|.|TRBV7-2|.
CASTLKGADTQYF
TGTGCCAGCACCCTAAAGGGTGCGGATACGCAGTATTTT
>TRBJ2-7|many|TRBV7-2|TRBD2
CASSFGLAYEQYF
TGTGCCAGCAGCTTCGGACTAGCCTACGAGCAGTACTTC
>TRBJ1-1|once|TRBV19|.
CASSTLSEAFF
TGTGCCAGTAGTACCCTAAGTGAAGCTTTCTTT
>TRBJ1-6|.|TRBV28|.
CASRRFGRDDPLHF
TGTGCCAGCAGACGTTTCGGACGGGACGACCCCCTCCACTTT
>TRBJ2-7|.|TRBV9|.
CASSVAQMGEQYF
TGTGCCAGCAGCGTAGCTCAGATGGGCGAGCAGTACTTC
>TRBJ2-1|.|TRBV14|TRBD2
CASSLLAGSWDEQFF
TGTGCCAGCAGCCTACTAGCGGGGAGTTGGGATGAGCAGTTCTTC
>TRBJ1-1|.|TRBV5-4|.
CASSHRGTLNTEAFF
TGTGCCAGCAGCCATCGGGGGACGTTGAACACTGAAGCTTTCTTT
>TRBJ1-2|.|TRBV28|.
CASSGVSGYTF
TGTGCCAGCAGTGGTGTGAGCGGCTACACCTTC
>TRBJ2-7|few|TRBV2|.
CASSPQGQFYEQYF
TGTGCCAGCAGTCCTCAGGGGCAATTCTACGAGCAGTACTTC
>TRBJ2-7|.|TRBV24-1|TRBD1
CATSVGRDRGNYEQYF
TGTGCCACCAGTGTCGGCCGGGACAGGGGTAACTACGAGCAGTACTTC
>TRBJ1-6|.|TRBV18|.
CASSPPQSSYNSPLHF
TGTGCCAGCTCACCACCACAGAGCTCCTATAATTCACCCCTCCACTTT
>TRBJ1-6|.|TRBV5-6|.
CASSLFQEPSYNSPLHF
TGTGCCAGCAGCTTGTTTCAGGAGCCTAGTTATAATTCACCCCTCCACTTT
>TRBJ2-5|few|TRBV10-3|TRBD2
CAISMSGGTQYF
TGTGCCATTTCGATGTCGGGGGGGACCCAGTACTTC
>TRBJ2-1|.|TRBV24-1|.
CATQGEQFF
TGTGCCACCCAGGGGGAGCAGTTCTTC
>TRBJ2-7|few|TRBV7-4|.
CASSHLLGQGYYEQYF
TGTGCCAGCAGCCACCTTTTGGGGCAGGGCTACTACGAGCAGTACTTC
>TRBJ2-4|.|TRBV6-6|.
CASIPIPNSGDIQYF
TGTGCCAGCATCCCTATTCCAAATTCTGGGGACATTCAGTACTTC
>TRBJ2-2|many|TRBV7-8|TRBD2
CASSQRASGSSGELFF
TGTGCCAGCAGTCAGCGCGCTAGCGGGAGTAGCGGGGAGCTGTTTTTT
>TRBJ2-7|.|TRBV7-6|TRBD1
CASSFTGVENGQYF
TGTGCCAGCAGCTTTACAGGGGTAGAGAACGGGCAGTACTTC
>TRBJ1-4|few|TRBV20-1|.
CSASQPTNEKLFF
TGCAGTGCTAGCCAGCCAACTAATGAAAAACTGTTTTTT
>TRBJ1-2|.|TRBV7-2|TRBD1
CASQVGGGFNYGYTF
TGTGCCAGCCAGGTGGGAGGGGGCTTTAACTATGGCTACACCTTC
>TRBJ2-1|.|TRBV28|.
CASSYRVFPNEQFF
TGTGCCAGCAGTTACAGGGTGTTCCCCAATGAGCAGTTCTTC
>TRBJ1-1|once|TRBV12-3/TRBV12-4|.
CASSGRGFTEAFF
TGTGCCAGCAGCGGCAGGGGCTTCACTGAAGCTTTCTTT
>TRBJ2-1|.|TRBV5-6|.
CASSLSPANNEQFF
TGTGCCAGCAGCTTGTCGCCAGCCAACAATGAGCAGTTCTTC
>TRBJ2-5|.|TRBV2|TRBD1
CASSRTGRIKETQYF
TGTGCCAGCAGTAGGACAGGAAGAATTAAAGAGACCCAGTACTTC